Below, one TCR beta chain is given with its context. This entry comes from a study of blood T cell repertoires in COVID-19. Germline lookup yields CDR1 SGHTA and CDR2 FQGNSA. The CDR3 is 17 amino acids. Trimming removed 5 bases from V and 5 bases from J; junction bases left unmatched: 8. TCRdb keeps only in-frame clones here, not all; method: immunoSEQ multiplex PCR. The sample consists of 11,000 or so clones, over 75% of them appearing once. Sequences were obtained from peripheral blood. The TCR originated in a man older than 75 with acute or convalescent COVID-19. The chain has TRBV7-2 and TRBJ2-5, with 16 bases identical to TRBD2. The CDR3: CASSPSGLAGGPETQYF. The CDR3 nucleotides are TGTGCCAGCAGCCCGTCGGGACTAGCGGGGGGGCCGGAGACCCAGTACTTC.